This entry concerns a single T cell receptor (beta chain). The antigen is undetermined. CDR1 and CDR2 (germline): LGHNA, YSLEER. This CDR3 has 15 residues. The V end was cut by 4 bases, the J end by 5 bases, with 17 bases between. This sample was included in a study of Ad26.COV2.S vaccination and SARS-CoV-2 variants. In the study overall: In the study, Ad26.COV2.S was injected intramuscularly once, or twice 56 days apart.

Study outcomes and limitations: Those who received the vaccine showed greater spike-specific TCR breadth than those given placebo.

Treatment reported: around 19 received Ad26.COV2.S at low or high dose, single or two shots; several received placebo; per-sample allocation not given. The investigators took samples on day 63 after the first vaccine or placebo injection. Method: immunoSEQ multiplex PCR; TCRdb's copy keeps in-frame clones and lacks some. The sample includes 430,000 or so clones, 89% seen only once; the top ten take just over 2.5%. This clonotype was sampled from a person between 18 and 65 years old who received the Ad26.COV2.S COVID-19 vaccine or a placebo. The specimen comprised peripheral blood, sampled in a trial of Ad26.COV2.S vaccine versus placebo. The chain links TRBV4-3 to TRBJ1-2, with no clear D. CDR3 protein: CASSPYGVVGYGYTF. The CDR3 DNA reads as TGCGCCAGCAGCCCTTACGGAGTAGTAGGTTATGGCTACACCTTC.